A single sample gave rise to the 8 T cell receptor beta chains below, sequenced in a study of T-cell reconstitution after alpha-beta-depleted transplantation in children. The TCRbeta library incorporated unique molecular identifiers. TCRdb processed the PCR reads anew with MiXCR; each CDR3 protein has one entry. The sample yields about 340,000 distinct CDR3 sequences, 15% to 20% seen once. The input for sequencing was PBMCs, mostly from graft donor cells, taken 360 days after TCRalphabeta/CD19-depleted stem cell transplant. The source of these receptors is a male patient aged 2-15 years who had a stem cell transplant for acute lymphoblastic leukemia, so the T cells may come from the graft donor.

Ten or more counts support this clonotype. V gene TRBV10-3 combines with J gene TRBJ1-1, with D possibly being TRBD1 (6 bases). CDR1 and CDR2 (germline): ENHRY, SYGVKD. V was pared by 6 bases and J by 6 bases, with 20 bases between. There are 15 residues in the CDR3. The CDR3 DNA reads as TGTGCCATCAGGGAGGAACCAACAGGGTGGGCTGAAGCTTTCTTT. As protein: CAIREEPTGWAEAFF.

This clonotype was seen a few times. The V and J genes are TRBV4-3 and TRBJ1-1; D might be TRBD1 (5 bases). The V and J ends lost 0 bases and 6 bases respectively, with 11 bases between them. The germline V gene encodes CDR1 LGHNA and CDR2 YSLEER. CDR3 length: 14 residues. The CDR3 is CASSQDISGPEAFF. The CDR3 DNA sequence: TGCGCCAGCAGCCAAGATATTTCGGGACCTGAAGCTTTCTTT.

V usage is TRBV20-1 and J usage is TRBJ1-2; D gene uncertain. V lost 5 bases and J 1 base, leaving 2 bases between the germline ends. The CDR3 spans 10 residues. Germline V lookup: CDR1 DFQATT, CDR2 SNEGSKA (reference sequence). For the CDR3, the DNA is TGCAGTGCTGATAACTATGGCTACACCTTC. Translated: CSADNYGYTF.

In its sample, this clonotype was seen a few times. This chain uses TRBV4-1 with TRBJ1-4; 9 bases agree with TRBD1. The CDR3 contains 18 residues. CDR1 and CDR2 (germline): MGHRA, YSYEKL. J gave up 7 bases and V 3 bases, and 15 bases lay outside the gene matches. The CDR3 nucleotides read TGCGCCAGCAGCCATAGACGCATAGAACAGGGGGCGCTTGAAAAACTGTTTTTT. Its translation: CASSHRRIEQGALEKLFF.

This chain connects TRBV4-2 to TRBJ2-5; the match to TRBD2 covers 7 bases. The germline V gene encodes CDR1 LGHNA and CDR2 YNFKEQ. The CDR3 is made up of 18 amino acids. The junction had 11 bases not matched to a gene; V was cut back by 0 bases and J by 1 base. The CDR3 is CASSQDRRSASGQETQYF. As DNA, the CDR3 is TGTGCCAGCAGCCAAGATCGTAGAAGCGCTAGCGGCCAAGAGACCCAGTACTTC.

This clonotype was seen only a few times. The rearrangement joins TRBV29-1 to TRBJ1-2, with TRBD1 identical over 7 bases. V lost 7 bases and J lost 7; bases outside the gene matches: 18. Looked up from germline, CDR1 is SQVTM and CDR2 is ANQGSEA. The CDR3 totals 15 residues. CDR3 in DNA: TGCAGCGCTCCATACCCAGGGACAAACAGGGGTGGCTACACCTTC. The encoded protein is CSAPYPGTNRGGYTF.

A few counts support this clonotype. J is TRBJ2-7 and V is TRBV4-1; D remains ambiguous. Per germline, CDR1 MGHRA and CDR2 YSYEKL. V lost 3 bases, J lost 2 bases, and 17 bases lay in between. This CDR3 spans 16 amino acids. CDR3 nucleotide sequence: TGCGCCAGCAGCCAGGTCAAGGAGCGAAGAACCTACGAGCAGTACTTC. Residues: CASSQVKERRTYEQYF.

The rearrangement links TRBV19 to TRBJ2-6, with D uncertain. The CDR3 length is 15 residues. V was clipped by 0 bases and J by 2 bases, with 5 bases between them. The germline V gene has CDR1 LNHDA and CDR2 SQIVND (reference sequence). The CDR3 bases are TGTGCCAGTAGTATAGAGATCGCTGGGGCCAACGTCCTGACTTTC. Amino acid sequence: CASSIEIAGANVLTF.